This record concerns one T cell receptor (beta chain) sequence. The record originates from a study of blood T cell repertoires in COVID-19. Study-wide context: PBMCs, B-cell-depleted T cells, or T cells were the source of the cDNA or gDNA that made up the material.

Looked up from germline, CDR1 is GTSNPN and CDR2 is SVGIG (reference sequence). The CDR3 contains 14 residues. V shed 1 base, J shed 4 bases, and the junction held 2 bases outside the gene matches. Under the authors' procedure: By means of reference gene primer amplification, nucleated cell counts were estimated. Measured with immunoSEQ multiplex PCR; TCRdb has only the in-frame clones, and not every one. That table furnishes V, J and clone size, whereas the DNA furnished D and trimming. The sample includes nearly 55,000 clones, approximately 91% seen only once; the top ten take approximately 7.6%. The chain uses TRBV30 and TRBJ2-1; 9 bases map to TRBD2. Material for sequencing was peripheral blood. The receptor comes from an older woman with active or convalescent COVID-19. The CDR3 bases are TGTGCCTGGAGTGGACTAGCGGAGTACAATGAGCAGTTCTTC. As protein: CAWSGLAEYNEQFF.